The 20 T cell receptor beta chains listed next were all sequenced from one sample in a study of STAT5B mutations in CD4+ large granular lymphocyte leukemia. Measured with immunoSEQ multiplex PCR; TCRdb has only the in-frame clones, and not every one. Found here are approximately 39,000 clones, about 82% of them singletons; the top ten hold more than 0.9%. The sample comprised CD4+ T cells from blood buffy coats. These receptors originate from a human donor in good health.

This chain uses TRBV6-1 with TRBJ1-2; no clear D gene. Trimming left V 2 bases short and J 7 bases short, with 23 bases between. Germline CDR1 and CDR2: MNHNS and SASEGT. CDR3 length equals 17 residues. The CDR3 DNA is TGTGCCAGCAGTGAAAGCATGGCAGGTTCGTTTTACTCTGGCTACACCTTC. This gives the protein CASSESMAGSFYSGYTF.

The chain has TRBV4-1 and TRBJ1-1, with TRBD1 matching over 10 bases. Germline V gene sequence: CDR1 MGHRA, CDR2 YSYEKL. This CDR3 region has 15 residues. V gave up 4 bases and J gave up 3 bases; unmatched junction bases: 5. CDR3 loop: CASSPPDRGDTEAFF. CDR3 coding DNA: TGCGCCAGCAGCCCACCGGACAGGGGGGACACTGAAGCTTTCTTT.

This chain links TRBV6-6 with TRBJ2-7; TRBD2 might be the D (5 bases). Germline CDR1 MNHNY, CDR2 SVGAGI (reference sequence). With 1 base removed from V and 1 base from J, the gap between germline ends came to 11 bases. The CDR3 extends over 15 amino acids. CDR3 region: CASSYFSRGSYEQYF. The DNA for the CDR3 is TGTGCCAGCAGTTACTTTAGTCGGGGTTCCTACGAGCAGTACTTC.

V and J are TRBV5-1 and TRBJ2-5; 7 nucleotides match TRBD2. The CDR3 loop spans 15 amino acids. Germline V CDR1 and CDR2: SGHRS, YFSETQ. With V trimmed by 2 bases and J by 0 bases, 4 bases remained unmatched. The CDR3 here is CASSFTGTNQETQYF. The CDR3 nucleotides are TGCGCCAGCAGCTTCACTGGGACTAACCAAGAGACCCAGTACTTC. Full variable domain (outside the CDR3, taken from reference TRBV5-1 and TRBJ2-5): KAGVTQTPRYLIKTRGQQVTLSCSPISGHRSVSWYQQTPGQGLQFLFEYFSETQRNKGNFPGRFSGRQFSNSRSEMNVSTLELGDSALYLCASSFTGTNQETQYFGPGTRLLVL.

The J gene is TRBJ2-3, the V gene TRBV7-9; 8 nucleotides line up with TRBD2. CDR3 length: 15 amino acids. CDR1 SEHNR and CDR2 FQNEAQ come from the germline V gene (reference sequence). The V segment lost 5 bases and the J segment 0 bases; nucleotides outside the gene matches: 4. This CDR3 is CASSPLAGSTDTQYF. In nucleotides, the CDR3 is TGTGCCAGCAGCCCATTAGCGGGGAGCACAGATACGCAGTATTTT.

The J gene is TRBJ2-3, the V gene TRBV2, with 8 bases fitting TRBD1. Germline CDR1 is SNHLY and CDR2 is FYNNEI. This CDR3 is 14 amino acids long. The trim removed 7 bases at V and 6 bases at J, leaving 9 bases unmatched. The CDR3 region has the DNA TGTGCCAGCAAGCAGGGGGCCTCCACGGATACGCAGTATTTT. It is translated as CASKQGASTDTQYF.

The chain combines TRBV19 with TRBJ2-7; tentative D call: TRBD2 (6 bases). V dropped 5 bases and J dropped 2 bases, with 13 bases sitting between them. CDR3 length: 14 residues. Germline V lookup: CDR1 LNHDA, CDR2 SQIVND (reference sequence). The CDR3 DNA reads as TGTGCCAGTAGTTCGGGGGACTTCCCCTACGAGCAGTACTTC. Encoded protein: CASSSGDFPYEQYF.

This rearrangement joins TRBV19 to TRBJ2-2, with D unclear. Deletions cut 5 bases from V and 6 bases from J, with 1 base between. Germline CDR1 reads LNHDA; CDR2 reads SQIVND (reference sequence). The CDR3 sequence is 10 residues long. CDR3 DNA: TGTGCCAGTAGTTCCGGGGAGCTGTTTTTT. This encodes CASSSGELFF.

The CDR3 region has the DNA TGTGCCACTCAACAGGGGCGAGACACTGAAGCTTTCTTT. Amino acids: CATQQGRDTEAFF. J is TRBJ1-1 and V is TRBV6-5, with TRBD1 identical over 7 bases. Germline values: CDR1 MNHEY, CDR2 SVGAGI. The V gene end was trimmed by 10 bases and the J gene end by 3 bases; junction bases not matched to a gene: 8. This CDR3 has 13 amino acids.

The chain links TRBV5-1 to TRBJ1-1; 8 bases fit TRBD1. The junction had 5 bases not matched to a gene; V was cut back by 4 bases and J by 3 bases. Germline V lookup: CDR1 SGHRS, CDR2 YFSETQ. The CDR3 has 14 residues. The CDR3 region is CASSVQGQDTEAFF. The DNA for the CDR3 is TGCGCCAGCAGCGTACAGGGACAGGACACTGAAGCTTTCTTT.

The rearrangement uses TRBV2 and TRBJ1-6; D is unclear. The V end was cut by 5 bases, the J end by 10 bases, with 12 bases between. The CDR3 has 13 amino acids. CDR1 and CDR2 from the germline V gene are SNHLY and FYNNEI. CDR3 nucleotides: TGTGCCAGCAGTTATAGGCTGAAGTCACCCCTCCACTTT. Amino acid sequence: CASSYRLKSPLHF. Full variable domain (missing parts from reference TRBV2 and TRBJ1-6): EPEVTQTPSHQVTQMGQEVILRCVPISNHLYFYWYRQILGQKVEFLVSFYNNEISEKSEIFDDQFSVERPDGSNFTLKIRSTKLEDSAMYFCASSYRLKSPLHFGNGTRLTVT.

The CDR3, as DNA: TGTGCCATCAGTGAACGTGAGAACACCGGGGAGCTGTTTTTT. Translated, it gives CAISERENTGELFF. This chain connects TRBV10-3 to TRBJ2-2, with D unresolved. This CDR3 comprises 14 residues. The germline V and J ends were trimmed by 3 bases and 1 base, with 6 bases remaining between them. Germline V gene sequence: CDR1 ENHRY, CDR2 SYGVKD.

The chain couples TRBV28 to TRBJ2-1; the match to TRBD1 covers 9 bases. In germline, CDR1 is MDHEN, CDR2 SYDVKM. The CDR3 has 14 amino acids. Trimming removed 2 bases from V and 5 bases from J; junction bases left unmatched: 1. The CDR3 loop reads CASSLGDRDNEQFF. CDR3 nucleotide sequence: TGTGCCAGCAGTTTAGGGGACAGGGACAATGAGCAGTTCTTC. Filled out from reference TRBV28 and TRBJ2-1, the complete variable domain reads DVKVTQSSRYLVKRTGEKVFLECVQDMDHENMFWYRQDPGLGLRLIYFSYDVKMKEKGDIPEGYSVSREKKERFSLILESASTNQTSMYLCASSLGDRDNEQFFGPGTRLTVL.

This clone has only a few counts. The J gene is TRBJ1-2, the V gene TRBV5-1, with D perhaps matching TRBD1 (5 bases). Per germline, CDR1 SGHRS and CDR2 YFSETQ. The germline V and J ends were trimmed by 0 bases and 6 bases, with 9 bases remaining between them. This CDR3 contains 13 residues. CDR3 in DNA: TGCGCCAGCAGCTTGGGACAGCAAGATGGCTACACCTTC. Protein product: CASSLGQQDGYTF.

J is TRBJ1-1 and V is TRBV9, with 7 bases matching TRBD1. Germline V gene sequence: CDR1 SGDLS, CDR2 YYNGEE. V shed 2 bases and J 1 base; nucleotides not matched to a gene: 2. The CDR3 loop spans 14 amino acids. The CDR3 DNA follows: TGTGCCAGCAGCGTTACAGGGGAGAACACTGAAGCTTTCTTT. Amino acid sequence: CASSVTGENTEAFF.

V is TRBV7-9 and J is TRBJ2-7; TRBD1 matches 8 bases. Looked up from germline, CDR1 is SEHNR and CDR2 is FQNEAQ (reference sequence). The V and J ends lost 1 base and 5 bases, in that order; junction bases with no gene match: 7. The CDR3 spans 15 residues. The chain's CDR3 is CASSLEGQVYDEQYF. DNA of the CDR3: TGTGCCAGCAGCTTAGAGGGACAGGTATACGACGAGCAGTACTTC. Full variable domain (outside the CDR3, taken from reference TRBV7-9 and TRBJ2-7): DTGVSQNPRHKITKRGQNVTFRCDPISEHNRLYWYRQTLGQGPEFLTYFQNEAQLEKSRLLSDRFSAERPKGSFSTLEIQRTEQGDSAMYLCASSLEGQVYDEQYFGPGTRLTVT.

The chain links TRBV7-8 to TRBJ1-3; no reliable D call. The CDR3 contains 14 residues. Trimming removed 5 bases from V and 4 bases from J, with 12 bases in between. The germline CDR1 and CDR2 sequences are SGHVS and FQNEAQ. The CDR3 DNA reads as TGTGCCAGCAGCGACACCCCGGTCGGAAACACCATATATTTT. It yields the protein CASSDTPVGNTIYF.

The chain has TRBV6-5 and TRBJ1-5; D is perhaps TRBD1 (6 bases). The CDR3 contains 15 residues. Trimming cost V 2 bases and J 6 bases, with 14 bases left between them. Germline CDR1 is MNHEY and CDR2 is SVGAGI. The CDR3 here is CASSYGRGSGQPQHF. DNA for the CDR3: TGTGCCAGCAGTTACGGTAGGGGGTCGGGTCAGCCCCAGCATTTT.

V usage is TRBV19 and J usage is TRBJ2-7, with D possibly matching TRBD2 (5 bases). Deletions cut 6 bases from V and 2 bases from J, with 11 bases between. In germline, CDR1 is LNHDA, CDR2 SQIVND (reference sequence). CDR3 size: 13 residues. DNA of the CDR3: TGTGCCAGTAGCCGAGAGGGAGCCTACGAGCAGTACTTC. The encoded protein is CASSREGAYEQYF.

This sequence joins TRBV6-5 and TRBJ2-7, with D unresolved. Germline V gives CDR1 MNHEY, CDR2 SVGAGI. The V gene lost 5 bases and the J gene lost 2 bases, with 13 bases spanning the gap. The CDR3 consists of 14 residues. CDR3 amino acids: CASSNPLGPYEQYF. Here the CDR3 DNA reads TGTGCCAGCAGTAACCCCCTAGGTCCCTACGAGCAGTACTTC.